These T cell receptor beta chains were read from a single sample in a study of blood T cell repertoires in COVID-19. The data were produced by immunoSEQ multiplex PCR, yet TCRdb's version contains in-frame clones alone and is incomplete. The sample records some 250,000 clones, approximately 80% being singletons. Sequencing was carried out using peripheral blood. These TCRs come from a woman of 80 years or more with acute or convalescent COVID-19. Both conserved end residues are part of each CDR3. D genes are given only for firm matches. Rows give clone size only sometimes, using once, few, many, or a class for an expanded clone.

>TRBV11-2|.|TRBJ2-7|TRBD1
CASSTGTGTYEQYF
TGTGCCAGCAGCACCGGGACAGGGACCTACGAGCAGTACTTC
>TRBV18|.|TRBJ2-7|TRBD1
CASSPNRGELGEQYF
TGTGCCAGCTCACCAAACAGGGGGGAGTTGGGCGAGCAGTACTTC
>TRBV6-5|.|TRBJ1-5|.
CASSPEGVGPQHF
TGTGCCAGCAGTCCTGAGGGGGTTGGACCCCAGCATTTT
>TRBV4-1|.|TRBJ2-7|.
CASSQDLTGSYEQYF
TGCGCCAGCAGCCAAGATCTAACAGGGTCCTACGAGCAGTACTTC
>TRBV11-2|once|TRBJ2-7|TRBD2
CASSLGGGPSYEQYF
TGTGCCAGCAGCTTAGGCGGGGGGCCCTCCTACGAGCAGTACTTC
>TRBV7-9|.|TRBJ2-7|TRBD2
CASRTSGGDEQYF
TGTGCCAGCCGGACTAGCGGGGGAGACGAGCAGTACTTC
>TRBV18|.|TRBJ2-4|.
CASSSLVGGDIQYF
TGTGCCAGCTCATCGTTAGTAGGGGGGGACATTCAGTACTTC
>TRBV28|.|TRBJ2-1|TRBD2
CASRAPGGTNEQFF
TGTGCCAGCAGGGCCCCGGGGGGGACGAATGAGCAGTTCTTC
>TRBV5-1|.|TRBJ1-4|TRBD1
CASSSRTGTEKLFF
TGCGCCAGCAGCTCGCGGACAGGTACTGAAAAACTGTTTTTT
>TRBV2|.|TRBJ1-2|.
CASQAGYGYTF
TGTGCCAGCCAGGCGGGTTATGGCTACACCTTC
>TRBV5-1|.|TRBJ2-7|TRBD1
CASRWDRVFDEQYF
TGCGCCAGCCGTTGGGACAGGGTTTTCGACGAGCAGTACTTC
>TRBV18|.|TRBJ1-2|.
CASSPSAGDGYTF
TGTGCCAGCTCACCAAGCGCCGGGGATGGCTACACCTTC
>TRBV10-3|.|TRBJ2-1|TRBD1
CAISEYRGNEQFF
TGTGCCATCAGTGAGTACAGGGGGAATGAGCAGTTCTTC
>TRBV9|few|TRBJ1-1|.
CASSVGIGQGLVEAFF
TGTGCCAGCAGCGTAGGGATAGGGCAGGGCCTCGTTGAAGCTTTCTTT
>TRBV30|.|TRBJ2-7|TRBD1
CAWSVQGSEQYF
TGTGCCTGGAGTGTACAGGGGAGCGAGCAGTACTTC
>TRBV3-1/TRBV3-2|.|TRBJ2-2|.
CASSQRDTGELFF
TGTGCCAGCAGCCAGCGGGACACCGGGGAGCTGTTTTTT
>TRBV5-1|.|TRBJ1-1|.
CASSLSRGSSTEAFF
TGCGCCAGCAGCTTGTCCCGCGGGTCGAGCACTGAAGCTTTCTTT
>TRBV19|.|TRBJ1-1|.
CASTLFRGTEAFF
TGTGCCAGTACCCTATTCAGAGGTACTGAAGCTTTCTTT
>TRBV4-1|.|TRBJ1-5|TRBD1
CASSLRQGGDQPQHF
TGCGCCAGCAGCCTACGACAGGGTGGGGATCAGCCCCAGCATTTT
>TRBV28|.|TRBJ1-1|TRBD1
CASSSGQGLNTEAFF
TGTGCCAGCAGTTCGGGACAGGGGTTAAACACTGAAGCTTTCTTT
>TRBV18|.|TRBJ1-3|.
CASSPNPPSAGNTIYF
TGTGCCAGCTCACCAAATCCCCCGTCGGCTGGAAACACCATATATTTT
>TRBV30|.|TRBJ1-1|.
CALVLVGLRFPNTEAFF
TGTGCCTTGGTACTTGTTGGTTTACGGTTTCCGAACACTGAAGCTTTCTTT
>TRBV29-1|.|TRBJ1-4|.
CSVEGANQGMANEKLFF
TGCAGCGTTGAAGGCGCTAATCAGGGGATGGCTAATGAAAAACTGTTTTTT
>TRBV3-1/TRBV3-2|.|TRBJ2-3|TRBD1
CASSQGPGQGTDTQYF
TGTGCCAGCAGCCAAGGCCCGGGACAGGGGACAGATACGCAGTATTTT
>TRBV18|.|TRBJ1-1|.
CASSPSQGSEAFF
TGTGCCAGCTCACCCTCACAGGGATCTGAAGCTTTCTTT
>TRBV3-1/TRBV3-2|.|TRBJ1-1|.
CASGLRAGTEAFF
TGTGCCAGCGGCCTACGGGCGGGCACTGAAGCTTTCTTT
>TRBV13|.|TRBJ2-3|TRBD2
CATSGGSTDTQYF
TGTGCCACCAGCGGGGGGAGCACAGATACGCAGTATTTT
>TRBV9|.|TRBJ2-1|.
CASSPSDRLWTDEQFF
TGTGCCAGCAGCCCCTCGGACAGATTGTGGACGGATGAGCAGTTCTTC
>TRBV4-1|.|TRBJ2-1|.
CASSQVRSEQFF
TGCGCCAGCAGCCAAGTTAGGAGTGAGCAGTTCTTC
>TRBV3-1/TRBV3-2|.|TRBJ1-2|.
CASSHGEGFAYGYTF
TGTGCCAGCAGCCACGGGGAGGGGTTCGCCTATGGCTACACCTTC
>TRBV5-1|.|TRBJ1-6|TRBD1
CASSFHLPGGTDTSPLHF
TGCGCCAGCAGCTTCCACCTCCCCGGCGGGACAGATACTTCACCCCTCCACTTT
>TRBV2|.|TRBJ1-5|TRBD1
CASSEQGAYQPQHF
TGTGCCAGCAGTGAACAGGGGGCTTATCAGCCCCAGCATTTT
>TRBV6-5|.|TRBJ2-2|.
CASSYSIRVTGELFF
TGTGCCAGCAGTTACTCGATCCGGGTCACCGGGGAGCTGTTTTTT
>TRBV24-1|.|TRBJ1-5|TRBD1
CATSDSRDRGLGQPQHF
TGTGCCACCAGTGACAGCCGGGACAGGGGGCTTGGCCAGCCCCAGCATTTT
>TRBV10-1|.|TRBJ2-7|.
CASSDSPQGNEQYF
TGCGCCAGCAGTGACTCTCCTCAGGGGAACGAGCAGTACTTC
>TRBV5-1|.|TRBJ2-7|TRBD1
CASSPEGTGAYEQYF
TGCGCCAGCAGCCCGGAGGGGACAGGGGCCTACGAGCAGTACTTC
>TRBV28|.|TRBJ2-3|.
CASRTGGADTQYF
TGTGCCAGCAGGACAGGAGGCGCAGATACGCAGTATTTT
>TRBV28|.|TRBJ1-5|.
CASRTVINQPQHF
TGTGCCAGCAGGACAGTTATCAATCAGCCCCAGCATTTT
>TRBV6-5|.|TRBJ2-3|TRBD2
CASTPGGPADTQYF
TGTGCCAGCACCCCGGGGGGGCCAGCAGATACGCAGTATTTT
>TRBV5-1|few|TRBJ2-3|.
CASSLVGRGSTDTQYF
TGCGCCAGCAGCTTGGTTGGGCGGGGAAGCACAGATACGCAGTATTTT
>TRBV10-2|once|TRBJ2-6|.
CASRGTLAADNSGANVLTF
TGCGCCAGCAGGGGGACTCTGGCGGCTGATAACTCTGGGGCCAACGTCCTGACTTTC
>TRBV6-6|.|TRBJ2-3|TRBD2
CASSYSAGGFTDTQYF
TGTGCCAGCAGTTACTCGGCGGGGGGCTTCACAGATACGCAGTATTTT
>TRBV27|.|TRBJ2-1|TRBD2
CASSSPGLAGPQFF
TGTGCCAGCAGTTCCCCGGGACTAGCGGGCCCGCAGTTCTTC
>TRBV6-5|.|TRBJ2-7|.
CASSTTGTPYEQYF
TGTGCCAGCAGCACGACAGGTACTCCCTACGAGCAGTACTTC
>TRBV2|.|TRBJ2-7|TRBD1
CASSTTQGVGEQYF
TGTGCCAGCAGTACAACACAGGGGGTGGGCGAGCAGTACTTC
>TRBV6-5|.|TRBJ2-5|.
CASRPQGQGTQYF
TGTGCCAGCAGACCCCAGGGGCAGGGGACCCAGTACTTC
>TRBV2|.|TRBJ2-6|.
CASSGDTGVSGANVLTF
TGTGCCAGCAGTGGGGACACGGGTGTGTCTGGGGCCAACGTCCTGACTTTC
>TRBV19|.|TRBJ1-2|.
CASTPRSGGLRYGYTF
TGTGCCAGTACCCCTCGCTCGGGGGGATTGAGGTATGGCTACACCTTC
>TRBV27|.|TRBJ2-5|.
CASSRTGLETQYF
TGTGCCAGCAGTAGAACAGGGTTAGAGACCCAGTACTTC
>TRBV2|.|TRBJ1-2|.
CASSEMNGVPGGYTF
TGTGCCAGCAGTGAAATGAACGGGGTCCCTGGTGGCTACACCTTC
>TRBV21-1|.|TRBJ2-1|.
CASSIGRDRGYNEQFF
TGTGCCAGCAGCATTGGCCGGGACAGGGGCTACAATGAGCAGTTCTTC
>TRBV3-1/TRBV3-2|few|TRBJ2-7|TRBD1
CASSQTRGQGDHEQYF
TGTGCCAGCAGTCAAACTAGGGGACAGGGGGACCACGAGCAGTACTTC
>TRBV3-1/TRBV3-2|.|TRBJ1-1|TRBD1
CASQGQLGTEAFF
TGTGCCAGCCAGGGACAGCTGGGCACTGAAGCTTTCTTT
>TRBV5-8|.|TRBJ1-2|TRBD1
CASTFGQGADGYTF
TGTGCCAGCACCTTCGGACAGGGGGCTGATGGCTACACCTTC
>TRBV12-3/TRBV12-4|.|TRBJ1-2|TRBD1
CASRAGGQRGYTF
TGTGCCAGCCGCGCAGGGGGGCAGCGGGGCTACACCTTC